The clone carrying this T cell receptor (beta chain) was detected a few times. One end of the junction varies from germline; a read error may be responsible. This record comes from a study of blood T cell repertoires in COVID-19. TCRdb keeps only in-frame clones here, not all; method: immunoSEQ multiplex PCR. The data show about 220,000 clones, 88% seen once. Participant-reported clinical history was the basis for cohort assignment. Germline assignment: CDR1 MNHEY and CDR2 SMNVEV (reference sequence). The CDR3 is 11 residues long. This chain links TRBV27 with TRBJ2-7, with 7 bases lining up with TRBD1. This receptor was obtained from a woman in her 30s who had recovered from COVID-19. The sample was PBMCs or T cells enriched from blood (not recorded which). CDR3 nucleotide sequence: TGTGCCAGCAGTCTGGGGACAGCCGGGTTCTTC. It is translated as CASSLGTAGFF.